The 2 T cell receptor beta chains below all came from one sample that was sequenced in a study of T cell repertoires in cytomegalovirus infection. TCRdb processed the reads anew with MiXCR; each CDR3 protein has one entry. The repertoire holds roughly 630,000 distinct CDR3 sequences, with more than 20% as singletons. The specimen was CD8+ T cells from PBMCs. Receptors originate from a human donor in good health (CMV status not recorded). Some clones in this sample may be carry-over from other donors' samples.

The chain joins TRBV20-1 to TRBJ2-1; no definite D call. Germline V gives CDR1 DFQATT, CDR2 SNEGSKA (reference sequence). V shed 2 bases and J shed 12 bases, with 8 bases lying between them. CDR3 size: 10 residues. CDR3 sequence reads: CSARHTPQFF. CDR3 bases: TGCAGTGCTAGACACACTCCGCAGTTCTTC.

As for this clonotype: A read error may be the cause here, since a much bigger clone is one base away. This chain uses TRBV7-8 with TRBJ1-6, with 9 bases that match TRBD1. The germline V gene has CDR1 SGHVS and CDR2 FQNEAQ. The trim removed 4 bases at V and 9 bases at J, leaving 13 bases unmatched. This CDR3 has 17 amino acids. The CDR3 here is CASSSLLGPGQGSPLHF. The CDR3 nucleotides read TGTGCCAGCAGCTCATTACTGGGTCCGGGACAGGGTTCACCCCTCCACTTT. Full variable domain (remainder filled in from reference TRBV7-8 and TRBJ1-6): GAGVSQSPRYKVAKRGQDVALRCDPISGHVSLFWYQQALGQGPEFLTYFQNEAQLDKSGLPSDRFFAERPEGSVSTLKIQRTQQEDSAVYLCASSSLLGPGQGSPLHFGNGTRLTVT.